This T cell receptor beta chain is from a study of shared clonotypes between healthy human individuals. Unsorted PBMCs provided DNA that was sequenced on ten immunoSEQ deep assay plates. TCRdb's copy holds only in-frame clones and misses some; the assay was immunoSEQ multiplex PCR. The sample lists about 460,000 clones, over 60% occurring once. This clone was seen once. This receptor was obtained from a woman in her thirties or forties in good health. Some clones in this sample may be carry-over from other donors' samples. The source material was PBMCs.

The CDR3 protein is CASSQQPTSAQTQYF. CDR3 bases: TGTGCCAGCAGCCAGCAGCCCACTAGCGCCCAGACCCAGTACTTC. The chain has TRBV7-3 and TRBJ2-5; 7 nucleotides line up with TRBD2. Germline-derived CDR1 and CDR2 are SGHTA and FQGTGA. The J segment lost 6 bases and the V segment lost 5 bases, leaving 12 bases of the junction unmatched. The CDR3 is made up of 15 amino acids.